The 30 T cell receptor beta chains in this list originate from one sample, sequenced in a study of blood T cell repertoires in COVID-19. Libraries were prepared by immunoSEQ multiplex PCR; TCRdb keeps only in-frame clonotypes and omits some of them. Among about 270,000 clones listed, approximately 90% were seen once. The material sequenced was PBMCs or T cells enriched from blood (not recorded which). These receptors were taken from a man aged 18 to 30 who had recovered from COVID-19.

V is TRBV5-4 and J is TRBJ1-2; 9 nucleotides agree with TRBD1. V shed 3 bases and J 8 bases; nucleotides not matched to a gene: 2. The length of the CDR3 is 12 residues. CDR1 and CDR2 from the germline V gene are SGHNT and YYREEE (reference sequence). CDR3 residues: CASSWGTGGYTF. The CDR3 DNA is TGTGCCAGCAGCTGGGGGACAGGGGGCTACACCTTC.

The chain is built from TRBV28 and TRBJ1-5; D is unresolved. Germline CDR1 reads MDHEN; CDR2 reads SYDVKM. V was pared by 6 bases and J by 7 bases, with 13 bases between. This CDR3 has 13 amino acids. CDR3 sequence (DNA): TGTGCCAGCAGCGTTGAGCGTAACCAGCCCCAGCATTTT. It specifies CASSVERNQPQHF.

V is TRBV19 and J is TRBJ1-2; 8 bases agree with TRBD1. Unmatched junction bases numbered 10, after V lost 7 bases and J lost 6 bases. The CDR3 is 14 residues long. CDR1 and CDR2 (germline): LNHDA, SQIVND (reference sequence). CDR3 in amino acids: CASTLDRGSNGYTF. The CDR3 DNA reads TGTGCCAGTACCCTCGACAGGGGATCGAATGGCTACACCTTC.

This chain joins TRBV6-1 and TRBJ1-2, with TRBD1 as a possible D gene (6 bases). The CDR3 is 14 amino acids. Per the germline V gene, CDR1 is MNHNS and CDR2 is SASEGT. Trimming took off 2 bases at V and 7 bases at J, with 14 bases between the two ends. CDR3 coding DNA: TGTGCCAGCAGTGAATTCACAGGGTTCCCTGGCTACACCTTC. This codes for CASSEFTGFPGYTF.

The chain carries TRBV5-1 and TRBJ1-1; D perhaps matches TRBD1 (5 bases). From germline, CDR1 is SGHRS and CDR2 YFSETQ. CDR3 size: 14 residues. V was clipped by 6 bases and J by 4 bases, with 16 bases between them. The DNA of the CDR3 is TGCGCCAGCACCGGGGGTCGGTCGAGCACTGAAGCTTTCTTT. Translating gives CASTGGRSSTEAFF. Together with reference TRBV5-1 and TRBJ1-1, the CDR3 gives the full variable domain: KAGVTQTPRYLIKTRGQQVTLSCSPISGHRSVSWYQQTPGQGLQFLFEYFSETQRNKGNFPGRFSGRQFSNSRSEMNVSTLELGDSALYLCASTGGRSSTEAFFGQGTRLTVV.

Regarding this clone: The same CDR3 is also encoded by other DNA sequences in this sample. The rearrangement joins TRBV29-1 to TRBJ1-3; D remains ambiguous. V was cut by 1 base and J by 0 bases, with 4 bases left in between. The CDR3 runs to 13 residues. Germline CDR1 reads SQVTM; CDR2 reads ANQGSEA. CDR3 amino acids: CSVEGSSGNTIYF. DNA of the CDR3: TGCAGCGTTGAAGGCAGCTCTGGAAACACCATATATTTT.

J is TRBJ1-1 and V is TRBV29-1, with 7 bases lining up with TRBD1. Trimming at V came to 5 bases and at J to 7 bases, leaving 7 bases not matched to a gene. The germline CDR1 and CDR2 sequences are SQVTM and ANQGSEA. CDR3 length equals 12 residues. The CDR3 nucleotides read TGCAGCGTTCCCCGGGACAGAGGTGAAGCTTTCTTT. It specifies CSVPRDRGEAFF.

This clone has only one observation. This sequence joins TRBV28 and TRBJ1-4, with a tentative D call TRBD1 (6 bases). Germline values: CDR1 MDHEN, CDR2 SYDVKM. The ends were cut back, 4 bases at V and 3 bases at J, with 9 bases in the middle. The length of the CDR3 is 14 residues. The CDR3 DNA reads TGTGCCAGCAGTTCAGGGGTCCCTAATGAAAAACTGTTTTTT. It encodes CASSSGVPNEKLFF.

About this clone: The identical CDR3 is also encoded by other nucleotide sequences in the sample. The chain recombines TRBV14 with TRBJ1-2; D unresolved. Germline V gives CDR1 SGHDN, CDR2 FVKESK. Trimming removed 3 bases from V and 4 bases from J, with 9 bases in between. CDR3 length: 13 amino acids. CDR3 bases: TGTGCCAGCAGCCAGGATTACAGCTATGGCTACACCTTC. Amino acids: CASSQDYSYGYTF.

The chain has TRBV13 and TRBJ1-2; the match to TRBD1 covers 7 bases. The J segment lost 4 bases and the V segment lost 5 bases, leaving 13 bases of the junction unmatched. CDR3 length: 16 amino acids. In germline, CDR1 is PRHDT, CDR2 FYEKMQ (reference sequence). The CDR3 region has the DNA TGTGCCAGCAGCCCCCAAGGTACAGGGGCCATCTATGGCTACACCTTC. Translation: CASSPQGTGAIYGYTF.

The chain joins TRBV7-9 to TRBJ2-7, with 8 bases matching TRBD1. This CDR3 is built from 12 residues. CDR1 is SEHNR and CDR2 is FQNEAQ in the germline V gene (reference sequence). Unmatched junction bases numbered 6, after V lost 5 bases and J lost 9 bases. CDR3 DNA sequence: TGTGCCAGCAGCCCAGACAGGGGAGGGCAGTACTTC. Amino acids: CASSPDRGGQYF.

In nucleotides, the CDR3 is TGCGCCAGCAGCCAACCCGGACTAGAGGGCTACAATGAGCAGTTCTTC. Its protein is CASSQPGLEGYNEQFF. This chain joins TRBV4-1 and TRBJ2-1; 7 bases align to TRBD2. This CDR3 is 16 amino acids long. Germline lookup yields CDR1 MGHRA and CDR2 YSYEKL. Trimming cost V 2 bases and J 3 bases; bases outside gene matches: 7.

This clone has a handful of counts. The V and J genes are TRBV12-3 or TRBV12-4 and TRBJ1-2; TRBD1 aligns across 7 bases. The V segment lost 3 bases and the J segment 7 bases; nucleotides outside the gene matches: 5. This CDR3 contains 13 residues. The CDR3 loop reads CASSFRQGSGYTF. The CDR3 coding sequence is TGTGCCAGCAGTTTCCGACAGGGCTCTGGCTACACCTTC.

In its sample, this clone was seen once. The chain uses TRBV15 and TRBJ1-4, with D possibly TRBD1 on 5 matching bases. The CDR3 runs 14 residues. V gave up 0 bases and J gave up 8 bases, with 10 bases separating them. The germline CDR1 and CDR2 sequences are LNHNV and YYDKDF (reference sequence). The CDR3 loop is CATSRDRVGEKLFF. Here the CDR3 DNA reads TGTGCCACCAGCAGAGACAGGGTAGGCGAAAAACTGTTTTTT.

This clone appeared a few times. The chain joins TRBV13 to TRBJ1-2; D possibly corresponds to TRBD1 (5 bases). The CDR3 consists of 15 residues. Looked up from germline, CDR1 is PRHDT and CDR2 is FYEKMQ (reference sequence). V was pared by 2 bases and J by 0 bases, with 10 bases between. The DNA for the CDR3 is TGTGCCAGCAGCTTACTCACGACAGCTAACTATGGCTACACCTTC. Protein sequence: CASSLLTTANYGYTF.

The CDR3 nucleotides are TGTGCCAGCAGCTCCCGGGACAGCAAAAACACTGAAGCTTTCTTT. Protein product: CASSSRDSKNTEAFF. V is TRBV7-9 and J is TRBJ1-1, with 7 bases that match TRBD1. Trimming at V came to 4 bases and at J to 2 bases, leaving 7 bases not matched to a gene. The CDR3 covers 15 residues. CDR1 and CDR2 (germline): SEHNR, FQNEAQ (reference sequence).

This chain's CDR3 is CATRTGENTGELFF. The CDR3 DNA follows: TGTGCCACCCGGACAGGGGAGAACACCGGGGAGCTGTTTTTT. The chain is built from TRBV2 and TRBJ2-2; 9 positions match TRBD1. The germline CDR1 and CDR2 sequences are SNHLY and FYNNEI. The length of the CDR3 is 14 residues. Losses at the gene ends were 10 bases for V and 1 base for J; bases not matched to a gene: 4.

This clone was picked up one time. The chain combines TRBV28 with TRBJ1-4, with 8 bases lining up with TRBD1. The ends lost 1 base at V and 10 bases at J; junction bases unmatched: 5. This CDR3 comprises 14 residues. The germline V gene encodes CDR1 MDHEN and CDR2 SYDVKM. CDR3 region: CASSLSGGAGKLFF. The DNA for the CDR3 is TGTGCCAGCAGTTTATCAGGGGGCGCCGGAAAACTGTTTTTT. Full variable domain (missing parts from reference TRBV28 and TRBJ1-4): DVKVTQSSRYLVKRTGEKVFLECVQDMDHENMFWYRQDPGLGLRLIYFSYDVKMKEKGDIPEGYSVSREKKERFSLILESASTNQTSMYLCASSLSGGAGKLFFGSGTQLSVL.

J is TRBJ1-1 and V is TRBV4-2; 7 bases fit TRBD1. The CDR3 totals 15 residues. V was pared by 4 bases and J by 0 bases, with 5 bases of the junction left unmatched. CDR1 LGHNA and CDR2 YNFKEQ come from the germline V gene. CDR3 in amino acids: CASSRETGLNTEAFF. Written as DNA, the CDR3 is TGTGCCAGCAGCCGAGAGACAGGGTTGAACACTGAAGCTTTCTTT.

This clone came up once. The CDR3 region has the DNA TGTGCCAGCAGCTCAGGGGGCGTGCAGCCCCAGCATTTT. The encoded protein is CASSSGGVQPQHF. The chain is built from TRBV11-2 and TRBJ1-5; TRBD1 matches at 8 bases. V lost 4 bases to trimming and J lost 7 bases; unmatched junction nucleotides: 3. CDR1 and CDR2 (germline): SGHAT, FQNNGV. The CDR3 contains 13 residues.

This chain connects TRBV27 to TRBJ2-2, with TRBD2 matching 10 bases. The CDR3 contains 15 residues. Per the germline V gene, CDR1 is MNHEY and CDR2 is SMNVEV (reference sequence). Germline trimming cut 5 bases from V and 8 bases from J; bases unmatched to any gene: 8. The CDR3: CASSQMASGSGELFF. The CDR3 DNA sequence: TGTGCCAGCAGTCAGATGGCTAGCGGGAGTGGGGAGCTGTTTTTT.

In its sample, this clone was seen a few times. The V gene is TRBV12-5, the J gene TRBJ1-4, with 7 bases fitting TRBD1. Germline CDR1 and CDR2: LGHNT and FRNRAP. J lost 4 bases, V lost 5 bases, and 7 bases had no gene match. The CDR3 length is 15 residues. CDR3 DNA: TGTGCTAGTGGTGGCGGGACAGCCAATAATGAAAAACTGTTTTTT. Encoded protein: CASGGGTANNEKLFF.

The rearrangement links TRBV7-8 to TRBJ2-7; a weak D match, TRBD1 (5 bases). CDR1 and CDR2 from the germline V gene are SGHVS and FQNEAQ. The V end was cut by 1 base, the J end by 7 bases, with 14 bases between. This CDR3 comprises 14 residues. DNA of the CDR3: TGTGCCAGCAGCTTAGTTGCAAACAGGCCTGAGCAGTACTTC. Amino acid sequence: CASSLVANRPEQYF.

V usage is TRBV7-9 and J usage is TRBJ1-1; D uncertain. Trimming took off 1 base at V and 1 base at J, with 4 bases between the two ends. CDR1 and CDR2 from the germline V gene are SEHNR and FQNEAQ (reference sequence). This CDR3 spans 13 amino acids. CDR3 protein: CASSLDRNTEAFF. In nucleotides, the CDR3 is TGTGCCAGCAGCTTAGACAGGAACACTGAAGCTTTCTTT.

This chain connects TRBV14 to TRBJ2-3, with 8 nucleotides matching TRBD2. Trimming removed 0 bases from V and 2 bases from J; junction bases left unmatched: 10. CDR1 is SGHDN, CDR2 FVKESK, per germline. CDR3 length: 18 residues. The CDR3 loop is CASSQDLGSGIFTDTQYF. The CDR3 coding sequence is TGTGCCAGCAGCCAAGATCTGGGTAGCGGGATATTCACAGATACGCAGTATTTT.

The V gene is TRBV4-1, the J gene TRBJ2-5; D unclear. The germline V and J ends were trimmed by 1 base and 2 bases, with 14 bases remaining between them. This CDR3 has 16 amino acids. Germline CDR1 is MGHRA and CDR2 is YSYEKL. CDR3 sequence: CASSQATTKLQETQYF. The CDR3 nucleotides read TGCGCCAGCAGCCAAGCTACTACGAAACTACAAGAGACCCAGTACTTC.

The J gene is TRBJ1-4, the V gene TRBV20-1; D not certain. This CDR3 is built from 10 residues. V was cut by 3 bases and J by 7 bases, with 3 bases left in between. CDR1 is DFQATT, CDR2 SNEGSKA, per germline (reference sequence). CDR3 sequence reads: CSASGEKLFF. CDR3 bases: TGCAGTGCTAGCGGTGAAAAACTGTTTTTT.

The chain links TRBV30 to TRBJ2-7; D unclear. The germline gives CDR1 GTSNPN, CDR2 SVGIG (reference sequence). Trimming stripped 0 bases from V and 3 bases from J, with 6 bases between. The CDR3 length is 12 residues. CDR3 DNA: TGTGCCTGGAGTGTAAGCCTCTACGAGCAGTACTTC. This codes for CAWSVSLYEQYF.

V usage is TRBV18 and J usage is TRBJ2-1; 8 bases match TRBD2. The V and J ends lost 5 bases and 5 bases, in that order; junction bases with no gene match: 11. This CDR3 region has 16 residues. CDR1 and CDR2 (germline): KGHSH, LQKENI. The CDR3 coding sequence is TGTGCCAGCTCATCCGGACTAGCCCTGCCCAACAATGAGCAGTTCTTC. Translation gives CASSSGLALPNNEQFF.

V usage is TRBV25-1 and J usage is TRBJ2-1; 9 nucleotides agree with TRBD2. Germline CDR1 reads MGHDK; CDR2 reads SYGVNS. CDR3 size: 15 residues. Trimming at V came to 2 bases and at J to 5 bases, leaving 4 bases not matched to a gene. CDR3: CASSETGLANNEQFF. DNA of the CDR3: TGTGCCAGCAGTGAAACGGGACTAGCTAACAATGAGCAGTTCTTC.